The 27 T cell receptor beta chains presented below share a single source sample, sequenced in a study of T cells in Graves' hyperthyroidism and ophthalmopathy. From RNA transcripts, TCR beta CDR3 regions were amplified. The TCR CDR3 first-round RT-PCR relied on the HTBI primer set. A single record per CDR3 protein comes from TCRdb applying MiXCR to the multiplex PCR reads. The sample consists of some 440,000 distinct CDR3 sequences, approximately 14% of them appearing once. The sequencing sample was made of blood. The receptors were gathered from a woman aged 18-35 years with Graves' hyperthyroidism.

This clonotype was found a few times. This chain uses TRBV4-2 with TRBJ2-2; 7 bases fit TRBD2. Trimming at V came to 0 bases and at J to 4 bases, leaving 8 bases not matched to a gene. CDR3 length: 17 amino acids. Germline assignment: CDR1 LGHNA and CDR2 YNFKEQ. CDR3 sequence reads: CASSQDDRGGVTGELFF. DNA of the CDR3: TGTGCCAGCAGCCAAGATGACCGCGGGGGAGTCACCGGGGAGCTGTTTTTT.

There are many counts of this clonotype. The chain links TRBV6-5 to TRBJ2-3; 8 bases map to TRBD1. Looked up from germline, CDR1 is MNHEY and CDR2 is SVGAGI. V dropped 1 base and J dropped 4; count of bases not matched to a gene: 4. The CDR3 totals 15 residues. The CDR3 loop is CASSYWAGGSDTQYF. The DNA for the CDR3 is TGTGCCAGCAGTTACTGGGCAGGGGGCTCAGATACGCAGTATTTT.

V is TRBV7-3 and J is TRBJ2-3, with 13 bases lining up with TRBD2. This CDR3 is 17 amino acids long. Germline CDR1 SGHTA, CDR2 FQGTGA. After removal of 5 bases from V and 0 bases from J, the junction contained 5 bases not matched to a gene. The chain's CDR3 is CASSLGTSGKSTDTQYF. In nucleotides, the CDR3 is TGTGCCAGCAGCCTCGGGACTAGCGGGAAGAGCACAGATACGCAGTATTTT.

The sample holds a few counts of this clonotype. V and J are TRBV10-3 and TRBJ2-1; D is unresolved. This CDR3 region has 14 residues. V was shortened by 7 bases and J by 0 bases, with 10 bases between the two germline ends. From germline, CDR1 is ENHRY and CDR2 SYGVKD. The CDR3 region is CAIIHSSSYNEQFF. The CDR3 nucleotides read TGTGCCATCATCCACTCGAGCTCCTACAATGAGCAGTTCTTC.

This clonotype was seen repeatedly, ten times or more. The chain combines TRBV12-3 or TRBV12-4 with TRBJ1-2, with 8 bases fitting TRBD1. CDR3 length: 14 residues. The V segment lost 5 bases and the J segment 4 bases; nucleotides outside the gene matches: 6. The CDR3 is CASSPGQGFYGYTF. The CDR3 DNA follows: TGTGCCAGCAGTCCAGGACAGGGATTCTATGGCTACACCTTC.

This clonotype was observed at least ten times. J is TRBJ1-1 and V is TRBV30, with D unresolved. The germline V gene encodes CDR1 GTSNPN and CDR2 SVGIG (reference sequence). The CDR3 has 15 residues. Trimming pared 2 bases from V and 2 bases from J, leaving 15 bases between. The CDR3 coding sequence is TGTGCCTGGAGTTTGCATTGGACTTATAACACTGAAGCTTTCTTT. Protein sequence: CAWSLHWTYNTEAFF.

This clonotype was recorded many times. One end of the junction is discordant with germline, which a read error may explain. The V call is TRBV12-3 or TRBV12-4, the J call TRBJ2-3, with D perhaps TRBD2 (5 bases). The CDR3 is 18 residues long. CDR3 region: CASNPPLDLLSRTDTQYF. CDR3 DNA sequence: TGTGCCAGCAATCCCCCACTAGACCTATTGAGTCGCACGGATACGCAGTATTTT.

The table lists this clonotype with many counts. V is TRBV20-1 and J is TRBJ2-2; maybe TRBD1 (6 bases). This CDR3 spans 14 amino acids. CDR1 and CDR2 (germline): DFQATT, SNEGSKA (reference sequence). The CDR3 coding sequence is TGCAGCATGAAACAGGGACGGACCACCGGGGAGCTGTTTTTT. It is translated as CSMKQGRTTGELFF.

This clonotype has ten or more counts. The chain joins TRBV4-1 to TRBJ2-3; the match to TRBD2 covers 7 bases. The junction had 3 bases not matched to a gene; V was cut back by 1 base and J by 2 bases. This CDR3 comprises 15 residues. Germline-derived CDR1 and CDR2 are MGHRA and YSYEKL. The CDR3 reads CASSQGLAPTDTQYF. In DNA, the CDR3 is TGCGCCAGCAGCCAAGGACTAGCTCCCACAGATACGCAGTATTTT.

This clonotype was seen more than once but under ten times. J is TRBJ2-7 and V is TRBV12-3 or TRBV12-4; D is ambiguous. V was cut by 3 bases and J by 2 bases, with 20 bases left in between. This CDR3 spans 17 amino acids. CDR3 sequence reads: CASSFKVQLTNTYEQYF. CDR3 nucleotides: TGTGCCAGCAGTTTTAAGGTGCAGCTGACAAACACCTACGAGCAGTACTTC.

This clonotype has at least ten counts. The chain couples TRBV30 to TRBJ1-2; maybe TRBD1 (6 bases). The germline CDR1 and CDR2 sequences are GTSNPN and SVGIG (reference sequence). The CDR3 length is 12 residues. V dropped 5 bases and J dropped 7 bases, with 14 bases sitting between them. This chain's CDR3 is CAWGDGGGGYTF. Here the CDR3 DNA reads TGTGCCTGGGGTGACGGGGGCGGTGGCTACACCTTC.

The rearrangement joins TRBV14 to TRBJ2-5; unclear D gene. Per germline, CDR1 SGHDN and CDR2 FVKESK. The CDR3 sequence is 13 residues long. Trimming cost V 6 bases and J 4 bases, with 12 bases left between them. The CDR3 spells CASRLDGGETQYF. CDR3 coding DNA: TGTGCCAGCAGGCTAGACGGTGGAGAGACCCAGTACTTC.

Remarks on this clonotype: This may arise from a read error, as a much more abundant clone is one base away. The chain employs TRBV12-3 or TRBV12-4 and TRBJ2-2; D tentatively reads TRBD1 or TRBD2 (5 bases each). The CDR3 runs to 14 residues. CDR3 sequence reads: CASGLSLGAGELFF. The CDR3, as DNA: TGTGCCAGCGGTTTATCGTTGGGGGCCGGGGAGCTGTTTTTT.

This clonotype has ten or more counts. The chain is built from TRBV6-5 and TRBJ2-7; maybe TRBD1 (6 bases). V was pared by 0 bases and J by 2 bases, with 11 bases between. Germline CDR1 and CDR2: MNHEY and SVGAGI. There are 15 residues in the CDR3. In DNA form, the CDR3 reads TGTGCCAGCAGTTACTCGGACAGTGGGACCTACGAGCAGTACTTC. Amino acids: CASSYSDSGTYEQYF.

This clonotype was found many times. The V call is TRBV30, the J call TRBJ2-1, with 8 bases matching TRBD2. V shed 3 bases, J shed 0 bases, and the junction held 7 bases outside the gene matches. The germline CDR1 and CDR2 sequences are GTSNPN and SVGIG (reference sequence). The CDR3 is 16 amino acids. CDR3 nucleotide sequence: TGTGCCTGGAGACCTATAGCGGGGTACTCCTACAATGAGCAGTTCTTC. Amino acids: CAWRPIAGYSYNEQFF.

This clonotype was counted at least ten times. This chain joins TRBV11-3 and TRBJ2-2; 10 bases match TRBD2. V shed 3 bases and J 7 bases; nucleotides not matched to a gene: 8. Germline-derived CDR1 and CDR2 are SGHNT and YENEEA. The CDR3 runs to 16 residues. The chain's CDR3 is CASSFGAGGPNGELFF. CDR3 sequence (DNA): TGTGCCAGCAGCTTCGGAGCGGGAGGGCCTAACGGGGAGCTGTTTTTT.

This clonotype was recorded many times. The chain couples TRBV24-1 to TRBJ2-7; D remains unclear. Trimming left V 1 base short and J 6 bases short, with 18 bases between. CDR1 and CDR2 from the germline V gene are KGHDR and SFDVKD. This CDR3 spans 16 amino acids. The CDR3 reads CATSDFEKQLACEQYF. CDR3 sequence (DNA): TGTGCCACCAGTGATTTTGAGAAACAGCTCGCTTGCGAGCAGTACTTC.

This clonotype was recorded at least ten times. This chain links TRBV14 with TRBJ2-3, with D unclear. Trimming took off 0 bases at V and 6 bases at J, with 7 bases between the two ends. The CDR3 spans 13 residues. The V gene's germline CDR1 is SGHDN and CDR2 FVKESK. CDR3 sequence reads: CASSQDPSDTQYF. CDR3 sequence (DNA): TGTGCCAGCAGCCAAGATCCCTCCGATACGCAGTATTTT.

Notes on this clonotype: At one boundary the junction diverges from the germline segment, which might be a read error. The chain joins TRBV6-5 to TRBJ2-1, with D perhaps matching TRBD1 or TRBD2 (5 bases each). Looked up from germline, CDR1 is MNHEY and CDR2 is SVGAGI. The CDR3 contains 14 residues. The CDR3 here is CASSSDGAYNGQSF. CDR3 DNA: TGTGCCAGCAGTTCTGACGGGGCTTACAATGGGCAGTCCTTC.

The chain couples TRBV2 to TRBJ2-7, with TRBD1 matching 8 bases. The V and J ends lost 0 bases and 3 bases, in that order; junction bases with no gene match: 7. The CDR3 has 16 residues. The germline CDR1 and CDR2 sequences are SNHLY and FYNNEI. The CDR3: CASSEAGRGRDYEQYF. The CDR3 nucleotides are TGTGCCAGCAGTGAAGCAGGCAGGGGGCGAGACTACGAGCAGTACTTC.

This clonotype has more than one count but fewer than ten. This sequence may be a read error, since a much larger clone differs from it by one base. V usage is TRBV10-3 and J usage is TRBJ1-4; D gene ambiguous. The V end was cut by 10 bases, the J end by 7 bases, with 16 bases between. In germline, CDR1 is ENHRY, CDR2 SYGVKD. The CDR3 is made up of 13 amino acids. The CDR3 region is CASPSVAGEKLFF. Here the CDR3 DNA reads TGTGCCAGCCCCTCAGTGGCTGGTGAAAAACTGTTTTTT.

In its sample, this clonotype was seen many times. The CDR3 DNA reads TGCAGTGCTATAATATCACAGGGGCCCCACTATGGCTACACCTTC. It yields the protein CSAIISQGPHYGYTF. The rearrangement joins TRBV20-1 to TRBJ1-2; 7 nucleotides agree with TRBD1. Germline assignment: CDR1 DFQATT and CDR2 SNEGSKA (reference sequence). Trimming cost V 4 bases and J 3 bases; bases outside gene matches: 11. CDR3 length equals 15 residues.

This clonotype showed up many times. This chain connects TRBV18 to TRBJ2-7; D may be TRBD1 or TRBD2 (5 bases each). With 2 bases removed from V and 3 bases from J, the gap between germline ends came to 11 bases. The CDR3 covers 14 residues. In germline, CDR1 is KGHSH, CDR2 LQKENI. The chain's CDR3 is CASSPGRQSYEQYF. For the CDR3, the DNA is TGTGCCAGCTCACCAGGGAGACAGAGCTACGAGCAGTACTTC.

About this clonotype: This may be a read error, as it is one base from a much larger clone. The V call is TRBV15, the J call TRBJ2-3; no firm D call. Looked up from germline, CDR1 is LNHNV and CDR2 is YYDKDF (reference sequence). The V end lost 0 bases, the J end lost 4 bases, and 8 bases lay between the germline ends. The CDR3 sequence is 14 residues long. The CDR3 loop reads CATSRDLVADTQYF. The CDR3 bases are TGTGCCACCAGCAGAGATCTCGTCGCAGATACGCAGTATTTT.

In this sample, this clonotype turned up many times. The rearrangement links TRBV11-2 to TRBJ2-5, with TRBD1 matching over 7 bases. The J segment lost 6 bases and the V segment lost 5 bases, leaving 6 bases of the junction unmatched. The germline CDR1 and CDR2 sequences are SGHAT and FQNNGV. The CDR3 contains 13 residues. DNA for the CDR3: TGTGCCAGCAGCCCGGGGACAGCTAAGACCCAGTACTTC. This sequence encodes CASSPGTAKTQYF.

This clonotype has only one observation. V is TRBV7-2 and J is TRBJ2-7; TRBD1 matches 11 bases. V lost 5 bases, J lost 2 bases, and 8 bases stayed unmatched. The CDR3 contains 16 residues. CDR1 is SGHTA and CDR2 is FQGNSA in the germline V gene. The CDR3 is CASSRDRGVVTYEQYF. As DNA, the CDR3 is TGTGCCAGCAGCCGGGACAGGGGGGTTGTAACCTACGAGCAGTACTTC.

On this clonotype itself: One junction end disagrees with the germline gene, perhaps due to a read error. The V call is TRBV6-6, the J call TRBJ2-5, with D uncertain. This CDR3 has 11 residues. Germline CDR1 is MNHNY and CDR2 is SVGAGI (reference sequence). The CDR3 is CAGSYEETQYF. CDR3 nucleotides: TGTGCCGGCAGTTACGAGGAGACCCAGTACTTC.